The rows below give T cell receptor beta chains drawn from one sample of a study of T cell clones after liver transplantation. Data came from immunoSEQ multiplex PCR; TCRdb stores just in-frame clones and leaves some out. The data show 65,000 to 70,000 clones, over 90% seen once. Source: CD4+ T cells from blood, taken less than 26 months after liver transplant. The receptors come from a human patient who received a liver transplant. Some of these T cells may belong to the graft donor. CDR3s include the opening cysteine and the closing phenylalanine or tryptophan. Each record gives: CDR3 protein, CDR3 DNA, D gene, V gene, J gene, clone size. A D gene is named only where the DNA matches it firmly. Not all rows give a size; the values are once, few, many and, for expanded clones, a class.

CDR3aa: CASSLDSREGRGTQYF; CDR3nt: TGTGCCAGCAGCTTAGATTCGCGGGAGGGCCGTGGTACGCAGTATTTT; d_gene: TRBD2; v_gene: TRBV11-2; j_gene: TRBJ2-3; abundance: -
CDR3aa: CASSPPPGEYNEQFF; CDR3nt: TGTGCCAGCAGCCCCCCCCCGGGGGAGTACAATGAGCAGTTCTTC; d_gene: -; v_gene: TRBV7-2; j_gene: TRBJ2-1; abundance: -
CDR3aa: CASSLGSMNTEAFF; CDR3nt: TGTGCCAGCAGTTTGGGCAGCATGAACACTGAAGCTTTCTTT; d_gene: -; v_gene: TRBV28; j_gene: TRBJ1-1; abundance: -
CDR3aa: CAISVGGLADTDTQYF; CDR3nt: TGTGCCATCAGTGTCGGAGGACTAGCGGACACAGATACGCAGTATTTT; d_gene: TRBD2; v_gene: TRBV10-3; j_gene: TRBJ2-3; abundance: once
CDR3aa: CASSTTGPQSDTQYF; CDR3nt: TGTGCCAGCAGCACCACCGGGCCTCAATCAGATACGCAGTATTTT; d_gene: -; v_gene: TRBV7-2; j_gene: TRBJ2-3; abundance: once
CDR3aa: CASSSLAPGSEAFF; CDR3nt: TGCGCCAGCAGCTCTTTAGCCCCGGGGTCTGAAGCTTTCTTT; d_gene: -; v_gene: TRBV5-1; j_gene: TRBJ1-1; abundance: -
CDR3aa: CASSQGQSTDTQYF; CDR3nt: TGTGCCAGCTCCCAGGGACAAAGCACAGATACGCAGTATTTT; d_gene: -; v_gene: TRBV18; j_gene: TRBJ2-3; abundance: -
CDR3aa: CASYSNSFNSGNTIYF; CDR3nt: TGTGCCAGCTACTCAAATAGTTTTAACTCTGGAAACACCATATATTTT; d_gene: -; v_gene: TRBV19; j_gene: TRBJ1-3; abundance: -
CDR3aa: CASSPRATDTQYF; CDR3nt: TGTGCCAGCAGCCCCAGGGCGACAGATACGCAGTATTTT; d_gene: -; v_gene: TRBV7-9; j_gene: TRBJ2-3; abundance: -
CDR3aa: CASSEGGSGGETQYF; CDR3nt: TGTGCCAGCAGTGAAGGTGGGAGCGGGGGGGAGACCCAGTACTTC; d_gene: TRBD2; v_gene: TRBV2; j_gene: TRBJ2-5; abundance: -
CDR3aa: CASSDQQGSLDTQYF; CDR3nt: TGCGCCAGCAGTGACCAACAGGGTTCCTTAGATACGCAGTATTTT; d_gene: -; v_gene: TRBV10-1; j_gene: TRBJ2-3; abundance: -
CDR3aa: CASSLLQGTAGRELFF; CDR3nt: TGTGCCAGCAGTTTACTACAGGGGACGGCCGGTCGGGAGCTGTTTTTT; d_gene: TRBD1; v_gene: TRBV27; j_gene: TRBJ2-2; abundance: once
CDR3aa: CASSPSRVSETQYF; CDR3nt: TGTGCCAGCTCACCATCGAGGGTTTCCGAGACCCAGTACTTC; d_gene: -; v_gene: TRBV18; j_gene: TRBJ2-5; abundance: -
CDR3aa: CASSPGQGAGQYF; CDR3nt: TGTGCCAGCAGTCCCGGACAGGGGGCGGGGCAGTACTTC; d_gene: TRBD1; v_gene: TRBV6-5; j_gene: TRBJ2-7; abundance: -
CDR3aa: CASSPGDEQYF; CDR3nt: TGTGCCAGCTCACCTGGAGACGAGCAGTACTTC; d_gene: -; v_gene: TRBV18; j_gene: TRBJ2-7; abundance: -
CDR3aa: CASRRKDGTSGRHEQYF; CDR3nt: TGTGCCAGCAGACGCAAAGATGGGACTAGCGGGAGGCACGAGCAGTACTTC; d_gene: TRBD2; v_gene: TRBV11-3; j_gene: TRBJ2-7; abundance: -
CDR3aa: CASSRRTSAGGETQYF; CDR3nt: TGTGCCAGCAGTCGGAGGACTAGCGCGGGAGGAGAGACCCAGTACTTC; d_gene: TRBD2; v_gene: TRBV11-2; j_gene: TRBJ2-5; abundance: once
CDR3aa: CSVHGESSYNEQFF; CDR3nt: TGCAGCGTCCACGGGGAGAGCTCCTACAATGAGCAGTTCTTC; d_gene: -; v_gene: TRBV29-1; j_gene: TRBJ2-1; abundance: -
CDR3aa: CASSLAGGQNTEAFF; CDR3nt: TGTGCCAGCAGCTTGGCGGGCGGACAGAACACTGAAGCTTTCTTT; d_gene: -; v_gene: TRBV5-4; j_gene: TRBJ1-1; abundance: -
CDR3aa: CASSVDRGETQYF; CDR3nt: TGTGCCAGCAGCGTAGATCGGGGAGAGACCCAGTACTTC; d_gene: -; v_gene: TRBV9; j_gene: TRBJ2-5; abundance: -
CDR3aa: CASRPAGASGSTDTQYF; CDR3nt: TGTGCCAGTAGACCGGCCGGGGCTAGCGGGAGCACAGATACGCAGTATTTT; d_gene: TRBD2; v_gene: TRBV19; j_gene: TRBJ2-3; abundance: -
CDR3aa: CASGLVLSGVTEAFF; CDR3nt: TGTGCTAGTGGTTTGGTACTGAGCGGTGTCACTGAAGCTTTCTTT; d_gene: -; v_gene: TRBV12-5; j_gene: TRBJ1-1; abundance: -
CDR3aa: CASSPGWREGGHEQYF; CDR3nt: TGCGCCAGCAGCCCCGGTTGGCGGGAGGGCGGCCACGAGCAGTACTTC; d_gene: TRBD2; v_gene: TRBV5-1; j_gene: TRBJ2-7; abundance: -
CDR3aa: CASSPYRVPNEKLFF; CDR3nt: TGTGCCAGCAGCCCATACAGGGTCCCTAATGAAAAACTGTTTTTT; d_gene: -; v_gene: TRBV7-2; j_gene: TRBJ1-4; abundance: -
CDR3aa: CASSVARPNSPLHF; CDR3nt: TGCGCCAGCAGCGTCGCCAGACCCAATTCACCCCTCCACTTT; d_gene: -; v_gene: TRBV5-1; j_gene: TRBJ1-6; abundance: -
CDR3aa: CASSLGRGSAGANVLTF; CDR3nt: TGCGCCAGCAGCTTGGGTCGCGGGAGTGCTGGGGCCAACGTCCTGACTTTC; d_gene: TRBD2; v_gene: TRBV5-1; j_gene: TRBJ2-6; abundance: few
CDR3aa: CASSSPGFPSGNTIYF; CDR3nt: TGTGCCAGCAGCTCCCCAGGGTTTCCATCCGGAAACACCATATATTTT; d_gene: -; v_gene: TRBV28; j_gene: TRBJ1-3; abundance: -
CDR3aa: CASSARPGLAAGELFF; CDR3nt: TGTGCCAGTAGTGCACGCCCGGGACTAGCGGCCGGGGAGCTGTTTTTT; d_gene: TRBD2; v_gene: TRBV19; j_gene: TRBJ2-2; abundance: -
CDR3aa: CASSLRLIDEQFF; CDR3nt: TGTGCCAGCAGCTTACGCCTCATCGATGAGCAGTTCTTC; d_gene: -; v_gene: TRBV7-2; j_gene: TRBJ2-1; abundance: -
CDR3aa: CASSLQGANYEQYF; CDR3nt: TGTGCCAGCAGTTTACAGGGGGCCAACTACGAGCAGTACTTC; d_gene: TRBD1; v_gene: TRBV27; j_gene: TRBJ2-7; abundance: few
CDR3aa: CASSQYGAETQYF; CDR3nt: TGTGCCAGCAGCCAATACGGGGCGGAGACCCAGTACTTC; d_gene: -; v_gene: TRBV13; j_gene: TRBJ2-5; abundance: -
CDR3aa: CASRLKGLAGHQETQYF; CDR3nt: TGTGCCAGCAGGCTAAAAGGACTAGCGGGTCATCAAGAGACCCAGTACTTC; d_gene: TRBD2; v_gene: TRBV28; j_gene: TRBJ2-5; abundance: -
CDR3aa: CASSPTTYEQYF; CDR3nt: TGTGCCAGCAGCCCCACGACCTACGAGCAGTACTTC; d_gene: -; v_gene: TRBV11-3; j_gene: TRBJ2-7; abundance: -
CDR3aa: CAWDDRFSTDTQYF; CDR3nt: TGTGCCTGGGACGACCGCTTTAGCACAGATACGCAGTATTTT; d_gene: -; v_gene: TRBV30; j_gene: TRBJ2-3; abundance: once
CDR3aa: CASSAELAGADTQYF; CDR3nt: TGCGCCAGCAGCGCCGAACTAGCGGGAGCAGATACGCAGTATTTT; d_gene: TRBD2; v_gene: TRBV5-1; j_gene: TRBJ2-3; abundance: -
CDR3aa: CASSLAKGQRNTEAFF; CDR3nt: TGCGCCAGCAGCTTGGCCAAGGGACAGAGAAACACTGAAGCTTTCTTT; d_gene: TRBD1; v_gene: TRBV5-1; j_gene: TRBJ1-1; abundance: once
CDR3aa: CASSPPASLHTQYF; CDR3nt: TGTGCCAGCAGCCCCCCGGCCAGTCTCCATACGCAGTATTTT; d_gene: -; v_gene: TRBV5-4; j_gene: TRBJ2-3; abundance: once
CDR3aa: CAWARGAGELFF; CDR3nt: TGTGCCTGGGCCCGGGGGGCCGGGGAGCTGTTTTTT; d_gene: TRBD2; v_gene: TRBV30; j_gene: TRBJ2-2; abundance: -
CDR3aa: CASSLSQDGQETQYF; CDR3nt: TGTGCCAGCAGTTTATCACAGGACGGGCAAGAGACCCAGTACTTC; d_gene: -; v_gene: TRBV27; j_gene: TRBJ2-5; abundance: -
CDR3aa: CASSGRAGYGYTF; CDR3nt: TGTGCCAGCAGCGGCAGGGCGGGCTATGGCTACACCTTC; d_gene: -; v_gene: TRBV7-8; j_gene: TRBJ1-2; abundance: once
CDR3aa: CASSPNSPPVYEQYF; CDR3nt: TGCGCCAGCAGCCCAAACAGCCCACCCGTCTACGAGCAGTACTTC; d_gene: -; v_gene: TRBV5-1; j_gene: TRBJ2-7; abundance: -
CDR3aa: CASSLIGTSGRGYNEQFF; CDR3nt: TGTGCCAGCAGCTTAATCGGGACTAGCGGGAGGGGTTACAATGAGCAGTTCTTC; d_gene: TRBD2; v_gene: TRBV7-3; j_gene: TRBJ2-1; abundance: -
CDR3aa: CASSLAVTSGSREQYF; CDR3nt: TGCGCCAGCAGCTTGGCCGTGACTAGCGGGAGTAGGGAGCAGTACTTC; d_gene: TRBD2; v_gene: TRBV5-1; j_gene: TRBJ2-7; abundance: -
CDR3aa: CASRLEAGELFF; CDR3nt: TGTGCCAGCAGGTTAGAGGCCGGGGAGCTGTTTTTT; d_gene: -; v_gene: TRBV7-2; j_gene: TRBJ2-2; abundance: -
CDR3aa: CASSSGTDPNTEAFF; CDR3nt: TGTGCCAGCAGCTCCGGGACAGACCCAAACACTGAAGCTTTCTTT; d_gene: TRBD1; v_gene: TRBV5-6; j_gene: TRBJ1-1; abundance: few
CDR3aa: CASSEPGLVAGELFF; CDR3nt: TGTGCCAGCAGTGAACCGGGACTAGTCGCCGGGGAGCTGTTTTTT; d_gene: TRBD2; v_gene: TRBV6-1; j_gene: TRBJ2-2; abundance: once